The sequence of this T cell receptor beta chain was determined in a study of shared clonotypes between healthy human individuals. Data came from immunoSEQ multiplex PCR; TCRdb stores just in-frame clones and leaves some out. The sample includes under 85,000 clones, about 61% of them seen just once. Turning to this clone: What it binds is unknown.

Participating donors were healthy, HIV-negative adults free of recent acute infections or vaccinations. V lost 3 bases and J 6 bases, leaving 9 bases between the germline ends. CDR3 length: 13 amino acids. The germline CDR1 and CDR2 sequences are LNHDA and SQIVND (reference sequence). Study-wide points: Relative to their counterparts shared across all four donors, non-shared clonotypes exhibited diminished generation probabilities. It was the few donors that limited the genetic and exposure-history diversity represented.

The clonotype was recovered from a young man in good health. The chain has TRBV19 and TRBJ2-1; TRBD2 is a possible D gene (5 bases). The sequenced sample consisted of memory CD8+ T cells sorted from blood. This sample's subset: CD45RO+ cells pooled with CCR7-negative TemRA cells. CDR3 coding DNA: TGTGCCAGTAGTATTCCCCGGGGCAATGAGCAGTTCTTC. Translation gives CASSIPRGNEQFF.